This is a list of T cell receptor beta chains from one sample in a study of vaccination and CD4 T cells after COVID-19. These TCRs' antigens remain unknown. TCRdb redid the calling of the PCR reads with MiXCR, one entry per CDR3 protein. Of 9,900 or so distinct CDR3 sequences detected, roughly 57% appear once; the ten largest clones hold 20% to 30%. Material for sequencing was CD4+ T cells from blood, cultured in vitro. The receptor source for this set is a human donor who had recovered from COVID-19. Each CDR3 is given with its conserved first and last residue. A D gene is named only where the DNA matches it firmly. Part of the rows lack a size; the others show once, few, many or a class for expanded clones.

CDR3nt,CDR3aa,v_gene,abundance,d_gene,j_gene
TGTGCCAGCAGCTCCATAGCGGTCTCCTACGAGCAGTACTTC,CASSSIAVSYEQYF,TRBV11-2,once,-,TRBJ2-7
TGTGCCAGCAGCTTGGGTCGTTTTGAGCAGTTCTTC,CASSLGRFEQFF,TRBV7-2,-,-,TRBJ2-1
TGTGCCAGCAGCCCCGCGGGACTAGCGGGAATCTACGAGCAGTACTTC,CASSPAGLAGIYEQYF,TRBV6-1,-,TRBD2,TRBJ2-7
TGTGCCAGCACCCTGACCTCTCCCAGGGGGCATTCACCCCTCCACTTT,CASTLTSPRGHSPLHF,TRBV6-1,-,TRBD1,TRBJ1-6
TGTGCCAGCAGTCGGCGCACCAATTCACCCCTCCACTTT,CASSRRTNSPLHF,TRBV12-3/TRBV12-4,-,-,TRBJ1-6
TGCAGTGCTAGAGGGGGACTCTTGTCGGACGAGCAGTACTTC,CSARGGLLSDEQYF,TRBV20-1,-,-,TRBJ2-7
TGCGCCAGCCAGACAGGGGCCGTCCCCGGGAAGAATGACGAGCGGTACTTC,CASQTGAVPGKNDERYF,TRBV5-1,-,TRBD1,TRBJ2-7
TGTGCCAGCTCACCGCAGACAGGAGGAACTGAAGCTTTCTTT,CASSPQTGGTEAFF,TRBV18,-,-,TRBJ1-1
TGTGCCAGCAGCTTAACTAGGGGGACTGAAGCTTTCTTT,CASSLTRGTEAFF,TRBV7-3,-,-,TRBJ1-1
TGTGCCAGCAGCCCAATTCTAGCCTCCCCCTACAATGAGCAGTTCTTC,CASSPILASPYNEQFF,TRBV4-2,-,-,TRBJ2-1
TGTGCCAGTCGCCCCGGGGGGCGGGGCACTGAAGCTTTCTTT,CASRPGGRGTEAFF,TRBV27,few,-,TRBJ1-1
TGTGCCACCAGCAGAAGGACGGGGGTTGCCGAGCAGTACTTC,CATSRRTGVAEQYF,TRBV15,few,-,TRBJ2-7
TGTGCCAGCAGTCCCAGGATTTATAGCAATCAGCCCCAGCATTTT,CASSPRIYSNQPQHF,TRBV27,-,-,TRBJ1-5
TGTGCCACCGGCGAGAGTTTCGCTGGAAACACCATATATTTT,CATGESFAGNTIYF,TRBV15,few,-,TRBJ1-3
TGTGCCAGCAGTTACTCGCAGCGTGCCACAGATACGCAGTATTTT,CASSYSQRATDTQYF,TRBV6-5,few,-,TRBJ2-3